This T cell receptor (beta chain) was retrieved from a study of T cell responses to AZD1222 COVID-19 vaccine (dated by TCRdb to the early 2020s). Study-level background: A total of 230 to 250 trial participants underwent TCR sequencing, of whom roughly 210 had received two doses of AZD1222 and approximately 25 had received two doses of the MenACWY control vaccine. Trial participants were enrolled by age into 18-55, 56-69 and 70-plus year subgroups, with roughly 150, 30 and 60 TCR-sequenced participants respectively. General findings and caveats noted by the study authors: Participants were mostly white British, with more females than males. The authors suggested clonal diversity may have been underestimated. Because no day 14 peak-response samples were available, the repertoires could be characterized only after the peak T cell response. After two AZD1222 doses, both the breadth and the depth of spike-specific TCRs were significantly higher than at day 0 and than in MenACWY recipients. CD4 TCRs associated with the vaccine covered the entire spike protein, and the dominant responses were in regions 160-218 and 743-854. In the small 56-69-year group, the increase in depth fell short of significance, most likely because of low power. Conclusions about previously exposed vaccinees were limited because only six AZD1222 recipients were SARS-CoV-2 seropositive at baseline. Nearly half of unique spike-specific TCRs reportedly recognized epitopes outside regions mutated in the B.1.351 and B.1.1.7 variants.

The CDR3 regions of human TCRbeta chains were subjected to immunosequencing. Turning to the authors' computational methods: TCRs in the repertoires were matched against a reference library of SARS-CoV-2-specific TCRs that had been generated with the MIRA antigen-specificity platform. Breadth was defined as the fraction of unique TCRs that were SARS-CoV-2-associated. Depth was defined as the fraction of total T cells that were SARS-CoV-2-associated. Using the MIRA data, each spike-specific TCR was mapped to the spike region that the TCR reacts to and placed in a CD4 or CD8 class. Log10-transformed breadth and depth values were compared by one-way ANOVA with Sidak's multiple comparisons tests. TCRdb retrieved this table from immuneACCESS and kept in-frame rearrangements only. Not all clones are present; in checked studies, unresolved V genes account for under half, and no reason is known for the remainder. V and J calls and clone size are copied from that table; D and trimming were computed from the DNA. The sample table lists roughly 190,000 clones, around nine tenths of them with a count of one. Together, the top ten hold around 3.6% of the sample.

Regarding this clone: The antigen it binds to is not known. Within one base of it there is no much larger clone, and no base qualities were kept.

Reading the label with the study, this specimen's time point is: about 28 days (+/-7) after the second vaccine dose. The treatment or condition label here, explained by the study, means: meningococcal conjugate vaccine given as trial control. Vaccinee samples were obtained from the UK trials COV001 and COV002, which included a single-blind randomized controlled phase 2/3 trial of AZD1222 (ChAdOx1 nCoV-19) in healthy adults. For TCRbeta chain sequencing, PBMC samples were collected from trial participants at day 0 and at day 28 after the second dose. The CDR3 starts with the cysteine, ends with the phenylalanine, and has 14 residues. Of the read, only the CDR3 DNA is kept; its 42 bases are in frame from base 1. CDR1 MDHEN and CDR2 SYDVKM are derived from the germline V gene. Germline trimming amounts to 6 bases on V and 2 bases on J, with 4 as the count of junction bases outside the gene matches.

The chain is encoded by TRBV28 joined to TRBJ1-3, and 7 junctional nucleotides match TRBD1. This sample comprised peripheral blood, obtained 28 days after the second dose of the MenACWY control vaccine. This TCR came from an adult who received the MenACWY meningococcal vaccine as a control. The CDR3 reads as follows: CASRPGTAGNTIYF. The DNA is as follows: TGTGCCAGCAGACCGGGGACAGCTGGAAACACCATATATTTT.